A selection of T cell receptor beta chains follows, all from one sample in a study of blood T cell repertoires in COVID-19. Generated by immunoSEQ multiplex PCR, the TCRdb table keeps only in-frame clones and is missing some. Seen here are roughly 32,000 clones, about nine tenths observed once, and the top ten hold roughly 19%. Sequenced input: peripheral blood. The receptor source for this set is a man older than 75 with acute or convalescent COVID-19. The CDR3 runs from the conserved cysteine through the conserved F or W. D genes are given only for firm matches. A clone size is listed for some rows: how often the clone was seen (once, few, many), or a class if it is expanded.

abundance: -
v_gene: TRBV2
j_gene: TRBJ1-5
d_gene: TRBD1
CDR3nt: TGTGCCAGCAGCCCCGACAGGGGGAATCAGCCCCAGCATTTT
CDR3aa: CASSPDRGNQPQHF

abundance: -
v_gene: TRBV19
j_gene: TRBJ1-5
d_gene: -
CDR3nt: TGTGCCAGTAGTACTCAGGGAACTCAGCCCCAGCATTTT
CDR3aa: CASSTQGTQPQHF

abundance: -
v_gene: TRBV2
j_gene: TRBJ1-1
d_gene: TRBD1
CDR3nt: TGTGCCAGCAGAGAGGGGGCCGGCACTGAAGCTTTCTTT
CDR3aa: CASREGAGTEAFF

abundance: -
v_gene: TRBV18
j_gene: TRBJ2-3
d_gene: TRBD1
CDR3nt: TGTGCCAGCTCACCAGGACAGGCCCCCGATACGCAGTATTTT
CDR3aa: CASSPGQAPDTQYF

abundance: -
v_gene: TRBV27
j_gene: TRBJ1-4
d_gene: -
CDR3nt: TGTGCCAGCCGGTGGCGGACTAATGAAAAACTGTTTTTT
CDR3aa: CASRWRTNEKLFF

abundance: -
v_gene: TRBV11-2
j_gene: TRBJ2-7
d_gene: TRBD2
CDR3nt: TGTGCCAGCAGCTTAGGACTAGCGGCCGCCTACGAGCAGTACTTC
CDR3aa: CASSLGLAAAYEQYF

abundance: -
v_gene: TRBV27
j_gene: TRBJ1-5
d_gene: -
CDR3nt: TGTGCCAGCAGTTGGAGAAAGACAGTGCCTCGTCCCCTAATAAGGAATCAGCCCCAGCATTTT
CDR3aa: CASSWRKTVPRPLIRNQPQHF

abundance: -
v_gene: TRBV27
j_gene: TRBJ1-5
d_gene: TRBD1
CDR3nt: TGTGCCAGCAGAGGGGGCGGGGTGGTTAATCAGCCCCAGCATTTT
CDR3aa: CASRGGGVVNQPQHF

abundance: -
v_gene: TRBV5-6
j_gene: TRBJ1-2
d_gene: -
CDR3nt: TGTGCCAGCAGCTTGCAGGGGCGGAACTATGGCTACACCTTC
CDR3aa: CASSLQGRNYGYTF

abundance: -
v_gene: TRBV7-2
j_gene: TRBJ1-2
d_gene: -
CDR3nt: TGTGCCAGCACTTCGGGGGGGGGACCCTATGGCTACACCTTC
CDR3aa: CASTSGGGPYGYTF

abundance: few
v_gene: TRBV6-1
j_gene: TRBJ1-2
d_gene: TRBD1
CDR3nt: TGTGCCAGCAGTGAGTCCGGGACAGAATATGGCTACACCTTC
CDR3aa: CASSESGTEYGYTF

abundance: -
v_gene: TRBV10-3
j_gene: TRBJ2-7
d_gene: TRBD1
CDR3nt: TGTGCCATCAGCGGAAAACAGGGGCTCCACGAGCAGTACTTC
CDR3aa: CAISGKQGLHEQYF

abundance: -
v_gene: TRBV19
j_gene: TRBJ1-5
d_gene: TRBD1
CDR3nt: TGTGCCAGTTCTAAGGTTGAATACAGGGGCACCAATCAGCCCCAGCATTTT
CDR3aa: CASSKVEYRGTNQPQHF

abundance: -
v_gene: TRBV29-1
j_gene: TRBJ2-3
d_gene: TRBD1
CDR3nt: TGCAGCGTTGAAGCGGCCAGGGGGCTTTCTATAGATACGCAGTATTTT
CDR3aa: CSVEAARGLSIDTQYF

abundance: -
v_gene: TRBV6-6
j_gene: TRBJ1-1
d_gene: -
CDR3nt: TGTGCCAGCAGCTCAGGGTTCATGAACACTGAAGCTTTCTTT
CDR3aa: CASSSGFMNTEAFF

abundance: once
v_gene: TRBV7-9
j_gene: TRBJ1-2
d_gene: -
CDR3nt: TGTGCCAGCAGCTTAGGGCCAGGCCCCTATGGCTACACCTTC
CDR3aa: CASSLGPGPYGYTF

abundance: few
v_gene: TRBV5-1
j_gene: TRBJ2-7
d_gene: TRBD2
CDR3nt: TGCGCCAGCAGCCTTTTCGGACTAGCGGGAGGGAAAACTACCTACGAGCAGTACTTC
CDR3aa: CASSLFGLAGGKTTYEQYF

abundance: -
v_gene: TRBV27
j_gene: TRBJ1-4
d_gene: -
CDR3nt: TGTGCCAGCAGTTTTTCCGGACCAGGAGGAAAACTGTTTTTT
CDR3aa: CASSFSGPGGKLFF

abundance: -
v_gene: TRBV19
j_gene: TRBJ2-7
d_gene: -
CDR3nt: TGTGCCAGCGGGTGGTCTAACGAGCAGTACTTC
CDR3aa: CASGWSNEQYF

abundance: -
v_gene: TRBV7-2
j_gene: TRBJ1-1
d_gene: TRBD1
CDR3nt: TGTGCCAGCAGCAAGGGGGCAGGGGGATATACTGAAGCTTTCTTT
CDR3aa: CASSKGAGGYTEAFF

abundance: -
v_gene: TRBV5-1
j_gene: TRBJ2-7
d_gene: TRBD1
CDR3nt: TGCGCCAGCAGCCCCGGGACAGAGGAGGCATACGAGCAGTACTTC
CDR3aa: CASSPGTEEAYEQYF

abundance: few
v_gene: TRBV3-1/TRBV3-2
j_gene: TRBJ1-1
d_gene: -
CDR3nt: TGTGCCAGCAGCCCAGTAAGCAGGGGTAGCACTGAAGCTTTCTTT
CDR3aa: CASSPVSRGSTEAFF

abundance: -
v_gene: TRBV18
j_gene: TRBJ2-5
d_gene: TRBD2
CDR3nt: TGTGCCAGCTCACCGACTAGCGGGGGGGCAGAGACCCAGTACTTC
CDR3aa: CASSPTSGGAETQYF

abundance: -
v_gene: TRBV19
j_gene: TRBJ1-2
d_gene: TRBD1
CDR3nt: TGTGCCAGTAGTCTAGGGACAGCCCTTGAGAGGGATGGCTACACCTTC
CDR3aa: CASSLGTALERDGYTF

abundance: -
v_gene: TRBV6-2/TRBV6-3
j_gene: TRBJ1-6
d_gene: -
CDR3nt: TGTGCCAGCAGTTACTCGCCCAGGGGAGTGGAGAATTCACCCCTCCACTTT
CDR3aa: CASSYSPRGVENSPLHF

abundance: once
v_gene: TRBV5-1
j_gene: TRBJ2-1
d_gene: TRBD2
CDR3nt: TGCGCCAGCAGCCCCCCGACTAGCGGATGGGGGATCAATGAGCAGTTCTTC
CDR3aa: CASSPPTSGWGINEQFF

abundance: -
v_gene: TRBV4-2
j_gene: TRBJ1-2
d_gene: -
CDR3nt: TGTGCCAGCAGCCAACTATTGGGGGGGGGCTATGGCTACACCTTC
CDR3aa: CASSQLLGGGYGYTF

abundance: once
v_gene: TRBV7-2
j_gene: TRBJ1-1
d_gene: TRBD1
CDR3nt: TGTGCCAGCAGCTTAGAGGGGGCGTGGGACACTGAAGCTTTCTTT
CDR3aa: CASSLEGAWDTEAFF

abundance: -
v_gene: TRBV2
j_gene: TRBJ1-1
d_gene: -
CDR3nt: TGTGCCAGCACCATAACCCTCGGGACTGAAGCTTTCTTT
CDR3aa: CASTITLGTEAFF

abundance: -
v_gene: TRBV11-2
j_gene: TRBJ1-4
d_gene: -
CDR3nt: TGTGCCAGCAGCCTCCTGAGGGAAAAACTGTTTTTT
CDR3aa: CASSLLREKLFF

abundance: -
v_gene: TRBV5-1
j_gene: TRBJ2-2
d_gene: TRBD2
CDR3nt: TGCGCCAGCAGCCAGAGGGTAGCGGGGGAGGCCACCGGGGAGCTGTTTTTT
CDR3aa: CASSQRVAGEATGELFF

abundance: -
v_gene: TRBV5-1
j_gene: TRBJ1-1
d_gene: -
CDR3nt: TGCGCCAGCAGCTTGGGGGGCAGAACTGAAGCTTTCTTT
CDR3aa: CASSLGGRTEAFF

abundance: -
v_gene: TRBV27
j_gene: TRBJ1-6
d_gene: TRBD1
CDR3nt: TGTGCCAGCAGAACCGGGACAGGGAATTCACCCCTCCACTTT
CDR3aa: CASRTGTGNSPLHF

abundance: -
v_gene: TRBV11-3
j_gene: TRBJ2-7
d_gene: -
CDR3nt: TGTGCCAGCAGCTTAGAAACGGCGGCGTTCGACGAGCAGTACTTC
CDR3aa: CASSLETAAFDEQYF

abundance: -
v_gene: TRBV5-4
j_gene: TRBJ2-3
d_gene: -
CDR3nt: TGTGCCAGCAGAAGGGACTGGGGCCCACAGTATTTT
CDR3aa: CASRRDWGPQYF

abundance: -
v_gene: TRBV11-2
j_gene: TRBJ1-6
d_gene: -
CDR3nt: TGTGCCAGCAGCACCCCCAGTACAGTAGGCGCTTATTCACCCCTCCACTTT
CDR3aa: CASSTPSTVGAYSPLHF

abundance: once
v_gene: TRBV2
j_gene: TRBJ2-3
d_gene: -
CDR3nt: TGTGCCAGCAGTGAACGACAGGAGACAGATACGCAGTATTTT
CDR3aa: CASSERQETDTQYF

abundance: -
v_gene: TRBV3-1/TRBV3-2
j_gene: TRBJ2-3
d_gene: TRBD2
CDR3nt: TGTGCCAGCAGCCAAGAGACAAGGACTAGCGGGGATTCCCAGTATTTT
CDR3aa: CASSQETRTSGDSQYF

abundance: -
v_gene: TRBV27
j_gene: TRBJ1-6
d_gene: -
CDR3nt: TGTGCCAGCAGTTTATTCTTGGACAGAAATTCACCCCTCCACTTT
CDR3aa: CASSLFLDRNSPLHF

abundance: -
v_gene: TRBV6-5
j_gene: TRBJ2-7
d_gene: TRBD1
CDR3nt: TGTGCCAGCAGCCCCCTCCGGACAGGTCCCTACGAGCAGTACTTC
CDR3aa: CASSPLRTGPYEQYF

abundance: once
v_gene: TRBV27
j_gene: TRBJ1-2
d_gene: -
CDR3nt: TGTGCCAGCAGTTTCTCGGGTAACTATGGCTACACCTTC
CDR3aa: CASSFSGNYGYTF

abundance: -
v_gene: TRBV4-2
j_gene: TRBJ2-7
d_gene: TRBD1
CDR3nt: TGTGCCAGCAGCCGATCGGGACAGGGGGCTTGGGACTACGAGCAGTACTTC
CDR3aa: CASSRSGQGAWDYEQYF

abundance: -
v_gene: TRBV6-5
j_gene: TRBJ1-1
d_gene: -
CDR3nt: TGTGCCAGCAGAGCCTATACTGACACTGAAGCTTTCTTT
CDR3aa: CASRAYTDTEAFF

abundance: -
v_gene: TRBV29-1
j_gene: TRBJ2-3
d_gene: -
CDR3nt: TGCAGCGTTGAAGAGTCTCAGGGGTCGGCGTATTTT
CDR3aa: CSVEESQGSAYF

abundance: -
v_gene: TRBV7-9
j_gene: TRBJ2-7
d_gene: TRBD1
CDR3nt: TGTGCCAGCAGCACCCCTAGGACAGGGGACTACGAGCAGTACTTC
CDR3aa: CASSTPRTGDYEQYF

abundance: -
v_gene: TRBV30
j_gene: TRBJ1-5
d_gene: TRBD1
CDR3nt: TGTGCCTGGAGTAGACAGGGGAATCAGCCCCAGCATTTT
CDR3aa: CAWSRQGNQPQHF

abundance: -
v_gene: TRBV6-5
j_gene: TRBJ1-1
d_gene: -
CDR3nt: TGTGCCAGCAGACCTATGGGGGGAACTGAAGCTTTCTTT
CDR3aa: CASRPMGGTEAFF

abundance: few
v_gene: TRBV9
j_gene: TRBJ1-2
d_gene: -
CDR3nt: TGTGCCAGCAGCGTAGGGCCCCCCGGGACTTTCTATGGCTACACCTTC
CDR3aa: CASSVGPPGTFYGYTF

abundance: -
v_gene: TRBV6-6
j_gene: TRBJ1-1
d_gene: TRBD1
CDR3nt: TGTGCCAGCAGTTCCCCGGGAGGGGGCAAGGCTGAAGCTTTCTTT
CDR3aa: CASSSPGGGKAEAFF

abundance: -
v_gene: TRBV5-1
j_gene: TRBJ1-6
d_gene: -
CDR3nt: TGCGCCAGCAGCTTGGAACAGACCATTGGTAATTCACCCCTCCACTTT
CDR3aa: CASSLEQTIGNSPLHF

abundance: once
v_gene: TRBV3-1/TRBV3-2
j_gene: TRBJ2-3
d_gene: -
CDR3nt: TGTGCCAGCAGCCCTCCCCTCAGATTACAGGGAAGCGCAGATACGCAGTATTTT
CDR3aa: CASSPPLRLQGSADTQYF

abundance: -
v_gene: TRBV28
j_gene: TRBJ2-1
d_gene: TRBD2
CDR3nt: TGTGCCACTAGCGGAGGGGGTAGCGGGGGGAGCTCCTACAATGAGCAGTTCTTC
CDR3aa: CATSGGGSGGSSYNEQFF

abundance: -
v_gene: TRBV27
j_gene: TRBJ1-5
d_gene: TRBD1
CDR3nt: TGTGCCACCGGACAGGGTCAAGGCAATCAGCCCCAGCATTTT
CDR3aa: CATGQGQGNQPQHF

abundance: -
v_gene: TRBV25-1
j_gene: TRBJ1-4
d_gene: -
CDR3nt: TGTGCCAGCAGTCCTAATAATCTCCCGGCGGGCGAAAAACTGTTTTTT
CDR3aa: CASSPNNLPAGEKLFF

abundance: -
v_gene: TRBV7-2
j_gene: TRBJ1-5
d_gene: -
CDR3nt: TGTGCCAGCAGCCCCCAAACAGGGTTCGGCAATCAGCCCCAGCATTTT
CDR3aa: CASSPQTGFGNQPQHF

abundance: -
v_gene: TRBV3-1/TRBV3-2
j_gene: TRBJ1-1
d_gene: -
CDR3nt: TGTGCCAGCAGCGCACAGGGTACCCCTGAAGCTTTCTTT
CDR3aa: CASSAQGTPEAFF

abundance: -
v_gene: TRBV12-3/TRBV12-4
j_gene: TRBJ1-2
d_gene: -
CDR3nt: TGTGCCAGCAGTGTCGACGGGGTTTATGGCTACACCTTC
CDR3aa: CASSVDGVYGYTF

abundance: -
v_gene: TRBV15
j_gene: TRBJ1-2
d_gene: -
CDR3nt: TGTGCCACCAGCAGAGATCCTCTGCGGACTAACTATGGCTACACCTTC
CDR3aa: CATSRDPLRTNYGYTF